Listed below are T cell receptor beta chains from one sample, sequenced in a study of OX40 agonist ivuxolimab in advanced cancers. The repertoire was sequenced with immunoSEQ multiplex PCR; TCRdb's copy has only in-frame clones and lacks some. The sample yields around 74,000 clones, 75% to 90% seen once. The source was CD4+ or CD8+ T cells sorted from blood, collected in a trial of the OX40 agonist ivuxolimab. The receptor set was obtained from an adult with an advanced solid tumor such as melanoma, head and neck, liver or kidney cancer. Both conserved end residues are part of each CDR3. Each record gives: clone size, J gene, D gene, V gene, CDR3 protein, CDR3 DNA. D genes are given only for firm matches. Clone size is given for some rows only: seen once, a few or many times, or a class if the clone is expanded.

. | TRBJ1-1 | TRBD1 | TRBV7-9 | CASRASTGVNTEAFF | TGTGCCAGCAGAGCCTCGACAGGGGTGAACACTGAAGCTTTCTTT
. | TRBJ2-7 | . | TRBV20-1 | CSASKGDEQYF | TGCAGTGCTAGTAAGGGAGACGAGCAGTACTTC
. | TRBJ2-1 | . | TRBV7-3 | CASSLSPPDEQFF | TGTGCCAGCAGCTTATCCCCCCCCGATGAGCAGTTCTTC
. | TRBJ2-3 | . | TRBV11-2 | CASSLAEFTQYF | TGTGCCAGCAGCTTAGCGGAGTTCACGCAGTATTTT
. | TRBJ2-5 | . | TRBV12-5 | CASGFRETQYF | TGTGCTAGTGGTTTTCGAGAGACCCAGTACTTC
. | TRBJ1-2 | . | TRBV29-1 | CSVEGAGYGYTF | TGCAGCGTTGAAGGGGCAGGGTATGGCTACACCTTC
once | TRBJ1-1 | . | TRBV7-2 | CASSLQSTEAFF | TGTGCCAGCAGCTTACAATCCACTGAAGCTTTCTTT
. | TRBJ1-2 | . | TRBV10-2 | CASSGAGSYGYTF | TGCGCCAGCAGTGGGGCAGGGAGCTATGGCTACACCTTC
. | TRBJ2-5 | TRBD2 | TRBV5-1 | CASSYRLAAAFQETQYF | TGCGCCAGCAGCTACAGACTAGCGGCTGCGTTCCAAGAGACCCAGTACTTC
once | TRBJ2-3 | TRBD2 | TRBV7-3 | CASRKGLAGVTDTQYF | TGTGCCAGCAGGAAAGGACTAGCGGGGGTCACAGATACGCAGTATTTT
. | TRBJ1-2 | TRBD1 | TRBV19 | CASSQQGAATRNYGYTF | TGTGCCAGTAGTCAACAGGGGGCTGCCACTAGAAACTATGGCTACACCTTC
. | TRBJ2-3 | . | TRBV4-3 | CASSQDTQGADTQYF | TGCGCCAGCAGCCAAGATACGCAGGGTGCAGATACGCAGTATTTT
. | TRBJ1-2 | . | TRBV4-3 | CASSQGTQVNYGYTF | TGCGCCAGCAGCCAAGGAACTCAGGTGAACTATGGCTACACCTTC
. | TRBJ1-1 | . | TRBV18 | CASSPNSRQTNTEAFF | TGTGCCAGCTCACCGAATTCTAGGCAAACGAACACTGAAGCTTTCTTT
few | TRBJ1-4 | . | TRBV18 | CASSPQGRGEKLFF | TGTGCCAGCTCACCACAGGGGCGGGGTGAAAAACTGTTTTTT
. | TRBJ1-6 | TRBD1 | TRBV6-6 | CASRGQGEVSPLHF | TGTGCCAGCAGAGGACAGGGGGAGGTTTCACCCCTCCACTTT
. | TRBJ2-3 | TRBD2 | TRBV7-2 | CASSQGSGVTDTQYF | TGTGCCAGCAGCCAGGGAAGCGGGGTGACAGATACGCAGTATTTT
. | TRBJ1-1 | . | TRBV27 | CASSQGTGNTEAFF | TGTGCCAGCAGTCAAGGGACGGGGAACACTGAAGCTTTCTTT
. | TRBJ1-3 | . | TRBV7-8 | CASSLGASGPGNTIYF | TGTGCCAGCAGCTTAGGGGCAAGCGGGCCTGGAAACACCATATATTTT
. | TRBJ2-7 | . | TRBV4-1 | CASSQDQSNDEQYF | TGCGCCAGCAGCCAAGATCAGAGTAACGACGAGCAGTACTTC
. | TRBJ1-4 | . | TRBV11-2 | CASSLGPVEKLFF | TGTGCCAGCAGCCTAGGGCCAGTTGAAAAACTGTTTTTT
. | TRBJ1-6 | . | TRBV5-4 | CASSSLGGGSYNSPLHF | TGTGCCAGCAGCTCGCTCGGGGGGGGGTCCTATAATTCACCCCTCCACTTT
. | TRBJ1-2 | . | TRBV4-1 | CASSPLWAGEKNYGYTF | TGCGCCAGCAGCCCGCTGTGGGCAGGGGAGAAGAACTATGGCTACACCTTC
. | TRBJ2-7 | . | TRBV10-3 | CAISDKGILSSYEQYF | TGTGCCATCAGTGACAAAGGAATCCTCAGCTCCTACGAGCAGTACTTC
. | TRBJ2-7 | TRBD1 | TRBV19 | CASSIVGQGSYEQYF | TGTGCCAGTAGTATCGTGGGACAGGGATCCTACGAGCAGTACTTC
. | TRBJ2-3 | . | TRBV12-5 | CASGLGTSRTDTQYF | TGTGCTAGTGGGTTAGGGACTTCACGCACAGATACGCAGTATTTT
. | TRBJ2-1 | . | TRBV25-1 | CASSEYNEQFF | TGTGCCAGCAGTGAATACAATGAGCAGTTCTTC
. | TRBJ2-7 | . | TRBV7-2 | CASSPPASYEQYF | TGTGCCAGCAGTCCTCCGGCCTCCTACGAGCAGTACTTC
once | TRBJ1-1 | TRBD1 | TRBV19 | CASMGQGVTEAFF | TGTGCCAGTATGGGACAGGGAGTCACTGAAGCTTTCTTT
. | TRBJ1-1 | . | TRBV7-7 | CASSPKVGPLSEAFF | TGTGCCAGCAGTCCCAAGGTAGGGCCGCTGTCTGAAGCTTTCTTT
. | TRBJ1-4 | . | TRBV6-1 | CASRPWTATNEKLFF | TGTGCCAGCAGGCCTTGGACAGCAACTAATGAAAAACTGTTTTTT
. | TRBJ1-2 | . | TRBV7-9 | CASSLFSNGYTF | TGTGCCAGCAGCTTATTTTCTAATGGCTACACCTTC
few | TRBJ1-6 | . | TRBV6-5 | CASSWAQRVNSPLHF | TGTGCCAGCAGTTGGGCACAGAGAGTGAATTCACCCCTCCACTTT
. | TRBJ2-7 | TRBD2 | TRBV9 | CASSAAGGPEQYF | TGTGCCAGCAGCGCGGCGGGGGGGCCCGAGCAGTACTTC